This T cell receptor beta chain was identified in a study of blood T cell repertoires in COVID-19. The wider study: Both acute and convalescent COVID-19 samples were obtained from the United States, Italy and Spain. PBMCs, B-cell-depleted T cells, or T cells provided the cDNA or gDNA that made up the material.

V was clipped by 2 bases and J by 5 bases; unmatched bases: 5. Per germline, CDR1 PRHDT and CDR2 FYEKMQ (reference sequence). The CDR3 extends over 17 amino acids. Source study methods: Reference gene primer amplification gave estimated nucleated cell counts. TCRdb's table, derived via immunoSEQ multiplex PCR, lists solely in-frame clones and lacks some. V, J and clone size reflect that table, while D and trimming were determined from the DNA. The repertoire holds around 140,000 clones, 80% to 90% seen once, with approximately 2.5% in the top ten. The TCR originated in a human donor with acute or convalescent COVID-19. The donor label of this sample is uncertain. The gene calls are TRBV13 and TRBJ1-6, with TRBD1 matching 11 bases. Sequenced sample: peripheral blood. The CDR3 DNA reads as TGTGCCAGCAGCTTATCCGGGACAGGGGGTCATAATTCACCCCTCCACTTT. It specifies CASSLSGTGGHNSPLHF.